This TCR beta chain is drawn from a study of cytomegalovirus exposure and HLA in healthy donors. Study-level background: There were fewer than 130 million unique TCR beta sequences, drawn from 150 million to 200 million T cells, in an earlier analysis. Whole-study findings and limits: Altogether, 160 or so TCR beta chains were recorded as cytomegalovirus-associated. There was a cluster of highly shared sequence variants that was likely a sequencing artifact.

With respect to this clone: Antigen: not known.

It was with 60 Vbeta and 13 Jbeta primers that the PCR ran. Produced via immunoSEQ multiplex PCR; TCRdb's table is partial and in-frame only. The top ten clones hold 2.8% of a sample with 150,000 to 200,000 clones, approximately 70% of them seen once. The germline V gene encodes CDR1 MNHNS and CDR2 SASEGT. V lost 7 bases to trimming and J lost 3 bases; unmatched junction nucleotides: 7. The CDR3 runs to 14 residues. The clonotype was recovered from a woman aged 40 to 50 in good health and CMV-seropositive. J is TRBJ2-5 and V is TRBV6-1; 8 bases are shared with TRBD2. The sample consisted of PBMCs. This CDR3 reads CASTINGGEETQYF. The CDR3 bases are TGTGCCAGCACTATAAACGGGGGGGAAGAGACCCAGTACTTC.